This T cell receptor beta chain was captured in a study of cytomegalovirus exposure and HLA in healthy donors (dated by TCRdb to between 2016 and 2019). Background on the whole study: The 700 or so repertoires of the first cohort and the 95 to 150 validation repertoires were produced on the same platform, according to a later analysis. The study aimed to test whether cataloging public T cell receptors could reveal signatures of past pathogen exposure. Besides the first cohort of around 700 subjects, a separate validation cohort made up of roughly 130 different subjects was used. To predict cytomegalovirus infection status, the study combined high-throughput TCR immunosequencing, statistical association of individual TCRs with disease status, and machine learning. The paper as a whole reports these results and caveats: A later analysis had no HLA typing for the validation cohort, so co-occurrence there was scored across all 120 or so repertoires. The study gave a list of 150 to 200 TCR beta chains associated with cytomegalovirus. The classifier was reported to diagnose cytomegalovirus status with high specificity and sensitivity in both the original and validation cohorts. Of the cluster scores, 85% to 95% were above 0 in a later analysis, which found that TCRs clustered in the first cohort also tended to co-occur in the 90 to 150 validation repertoires. While some public TCRs were present in many individuals, most TCR sequences turned up only very rarely across donors. According to the authors, the approach could potentially be generalized to other disease states and immunological phenotypes. A few of the identified cytomegalovirus-associated TCR beta chains were confirmed in vitro to be specific for cytomegalovirus antigens.

The library came from the immunoSEQ multiplex PCR assay. As for the authors' bioinformatics: A statistical classification framework was developed to diagnose cytomegalovirus status using the catalog of TCR beta chain sequences. TCRdb's version of the immuneACCESS table is confined to in-frame rearrangements and falls short of the full clone set. An unresolved V gene accounts for under half of the shortfall where checked; the remainder is of unknown origin. That table supplies the V and J calls and clone size; D and trimming were determined from the DNA. Across this sample there are approximately 70,000 clones, with roughly 93% seen only once. Approximately 3% of the sample is in the top ten clones. The donors were included in the validation cohort of around 120 subjects, a group kept apart from the 666-subject first cohort. As concerns this clone: Its binding antigen is unknown. No base quality information exists; no much larger clone differs at one position.

According to the germline V gene (reference sequence), CDR1 reads SGHNT and CDR2 reads YYREEE. Trimming accounts for 4 bases at V and 5 bases at J, while the number of junction bases matched to no gene is 9. Inclusive of the bounding cysteine and phenylalanine, the CDR3 is 14 residues long. CDR3 DNA is the only sequence kept; it has 42 bases, read in frame from the first base. This clonotype was obtained from a woman aged 18-29 years in good health and CMV-seropositive. The sequenced material came from PBMCs. The sequence joins TRBV5-4 to TRBJ2-7; 7 bases in the middle match TRBD1. CDR3 reads: CASSRVGGINEQYF. The nucleotide sequence is TGTGCCAGCAGCCGGGTAGGGGGCATCAACGAGCAGTACTTC.